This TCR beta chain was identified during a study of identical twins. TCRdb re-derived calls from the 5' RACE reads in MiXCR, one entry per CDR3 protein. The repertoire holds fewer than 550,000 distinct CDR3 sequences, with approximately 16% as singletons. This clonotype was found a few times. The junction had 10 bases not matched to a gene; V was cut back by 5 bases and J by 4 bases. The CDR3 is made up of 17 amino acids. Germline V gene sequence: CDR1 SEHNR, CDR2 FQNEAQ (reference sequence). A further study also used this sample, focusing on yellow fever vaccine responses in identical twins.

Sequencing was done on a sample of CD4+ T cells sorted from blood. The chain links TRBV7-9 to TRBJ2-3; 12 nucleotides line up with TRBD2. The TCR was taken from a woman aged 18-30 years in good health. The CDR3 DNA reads TGTGCCAGCAGCCCCGGGGGACTAGCGGGCGGTGCAGATACGCAGTATTTT. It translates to CASSPGGLAGGADTQYF.